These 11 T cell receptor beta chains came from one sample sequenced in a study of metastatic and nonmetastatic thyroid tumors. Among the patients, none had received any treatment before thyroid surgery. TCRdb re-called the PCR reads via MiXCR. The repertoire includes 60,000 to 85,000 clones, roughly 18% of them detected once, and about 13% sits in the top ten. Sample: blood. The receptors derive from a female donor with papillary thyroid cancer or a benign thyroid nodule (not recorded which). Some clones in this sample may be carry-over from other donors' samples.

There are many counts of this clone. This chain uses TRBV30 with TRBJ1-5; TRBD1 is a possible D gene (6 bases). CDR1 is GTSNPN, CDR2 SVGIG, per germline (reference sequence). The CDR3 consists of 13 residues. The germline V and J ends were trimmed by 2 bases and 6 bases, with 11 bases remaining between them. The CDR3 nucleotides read TGTGCCTGGAGTACACCAGGGGTTCAGCCCCAGCATTTT. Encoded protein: CAWSTPGVQPQHF.

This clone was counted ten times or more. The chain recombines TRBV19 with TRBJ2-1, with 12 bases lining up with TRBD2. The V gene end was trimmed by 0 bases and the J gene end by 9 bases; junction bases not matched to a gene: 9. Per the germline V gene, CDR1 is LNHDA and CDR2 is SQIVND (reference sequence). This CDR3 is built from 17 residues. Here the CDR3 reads CASSIDLLAGGISEQFF. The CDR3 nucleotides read TGTGCCAGTAGTATAGATTTACTAGCGGGAGGAATAAGTGAGCAGTTCTTC.

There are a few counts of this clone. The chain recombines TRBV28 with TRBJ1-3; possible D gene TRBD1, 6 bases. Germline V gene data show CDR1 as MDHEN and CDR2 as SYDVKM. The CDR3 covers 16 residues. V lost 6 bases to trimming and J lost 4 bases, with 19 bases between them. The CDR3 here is CASSQIAGGQGNTIYF. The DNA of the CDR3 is TGTGCCAGCAGCCAGATAGCGGGGGGCCAAGGAAACACCATATATTTT.

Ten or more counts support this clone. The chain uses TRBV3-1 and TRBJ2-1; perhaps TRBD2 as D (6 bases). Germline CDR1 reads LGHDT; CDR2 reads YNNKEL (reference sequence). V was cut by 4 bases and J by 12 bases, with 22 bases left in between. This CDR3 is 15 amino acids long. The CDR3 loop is CASSPPETGGIVQFF. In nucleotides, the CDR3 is TGTGCCAGCAGCCCCCCCGAGACTGGAGGGATTGTGCAGTTCTTC.

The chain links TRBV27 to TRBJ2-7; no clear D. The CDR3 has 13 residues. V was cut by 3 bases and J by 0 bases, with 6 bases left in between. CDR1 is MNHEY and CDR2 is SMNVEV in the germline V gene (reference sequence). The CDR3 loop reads CASSFRTSYEQYF. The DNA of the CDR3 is TGTGCCAGCAGTTTCCGCACCTCCTACGAGCAGTACTTC.

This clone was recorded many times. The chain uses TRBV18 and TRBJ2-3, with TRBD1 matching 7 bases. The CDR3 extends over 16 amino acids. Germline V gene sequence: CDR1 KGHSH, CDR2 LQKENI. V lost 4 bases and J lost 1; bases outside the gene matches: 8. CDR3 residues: CASSQTRDRGTDTQYF. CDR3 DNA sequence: TGTGCCAGCTCACAAACCCGGGACAGAGGCACAGATACGCAGTATTTT.

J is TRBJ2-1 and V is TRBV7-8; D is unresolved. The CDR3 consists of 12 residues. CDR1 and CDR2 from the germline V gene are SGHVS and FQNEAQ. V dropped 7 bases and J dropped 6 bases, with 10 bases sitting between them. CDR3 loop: CASTFSTNEQFF. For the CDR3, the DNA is TGTGCCAGCACCTTTTCGACCAATGAGCAGTTCTTC.

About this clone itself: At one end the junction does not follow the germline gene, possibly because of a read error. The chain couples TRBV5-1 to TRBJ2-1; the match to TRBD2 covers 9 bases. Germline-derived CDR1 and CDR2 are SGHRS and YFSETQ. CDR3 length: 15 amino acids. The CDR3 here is CASSLLSGSYNEQLF. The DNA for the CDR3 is TGCGCCAGCAGCTTGCTTAGCGGGAGTTACAATGAGCAGCTCTTC. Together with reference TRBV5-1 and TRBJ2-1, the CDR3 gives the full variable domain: KAGVTQTPRYLIKTRGQQVTLSCSPISGHRSVSWYQQTPGQGLQFLFEYFSETQRNKGNFPGRFSGRQFSNSRSEMNVSTLELGDSALYLCASSLLSGSYNEQLFGPGTRLTVL.

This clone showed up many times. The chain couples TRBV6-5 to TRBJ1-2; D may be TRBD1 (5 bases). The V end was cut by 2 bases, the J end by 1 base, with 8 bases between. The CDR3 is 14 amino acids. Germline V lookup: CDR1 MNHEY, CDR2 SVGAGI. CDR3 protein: CASSYGTVNYGYTF. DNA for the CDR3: TGTGCCAGCAGTTACGGGACCGTTAACTATGGCTACACCTTC.

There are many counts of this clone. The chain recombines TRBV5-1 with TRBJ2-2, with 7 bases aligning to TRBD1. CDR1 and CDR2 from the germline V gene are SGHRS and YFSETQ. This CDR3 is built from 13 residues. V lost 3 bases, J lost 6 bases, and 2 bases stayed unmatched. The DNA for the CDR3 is TGCGCCAGCAGCTCAGGGACAGCCGGGGAGCTGTTTTTT. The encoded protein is CASSSGTAGELFF. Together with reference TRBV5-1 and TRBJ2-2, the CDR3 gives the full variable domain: KAGVTQTPRYLIKTRGQQVTLSCSPISGHRSVSWYQQTPGQGLQFLFEYFSETQRNKGNFPGRFSGRQFSNSRSEMNVSTLELGDSALYLCASSSGTAGELFFGEGSRLTVL.

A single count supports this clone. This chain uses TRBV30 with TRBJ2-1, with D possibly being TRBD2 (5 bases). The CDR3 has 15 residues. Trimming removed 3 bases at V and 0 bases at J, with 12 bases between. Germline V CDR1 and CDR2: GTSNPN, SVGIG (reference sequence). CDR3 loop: CAWSQLGNSYNEQFF. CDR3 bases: TGTGCCTGGAGCCAACTAGGTAACTCCTACAATGAGCAGTTCTTC.